This record covers a single TCR beta chain. Antigen specificity is unknown. The source of the sample is a study of siplizumab effects on memory and regulatory T cells. Per sample, 85,000 to 100,000 TCR templates underwent assay. Libraries were prepared by immunoSEQ multiplex PCR; TCRdb keeps only in-frame clonotypes and omits some of them. The repertoire consists of 90,000 to 130,000 clones, with approximately 92% occurring once and the leading ten covering 1.3%. Trimming took off 3 bases at V and 0 bases at J, with 11 bases between the two ends. CDR3 length: 15 residues. Per the germline V gene, CDR1 is SGHAT and CDR2 is FQNNGV. Whole-study results and caveats: Naive-or-memory phenotypes were unassignable for roughly 80-96% of proliferating CD4+ or CD8+ clones. Among sequences traceable to unstimulated CD4+ memory cells, alloreactive ones were significantly reduced by siplizumab. Apparently key alloresponse contributors, naive T cells also seemed more diverse than memory cells.

The sequence derives from a human donor in good health. The sequenced material came from CD4+ T cells sorted from blood. The J gene is TRBJ1-1, the V gene TRBV11-2, with D perhaps matching TRBD1 (6 bases). CDR3 protein: CASSFYGGLNTEAFF. The CDR3 DNA sequence: TGTGCCAGCAGCTTCTATGGGGGCTTGAACACTGAAGCTTTCTTT.